This T cell receptor beta chain was sequenced for a study of blood T cell repertoires in COVID-19. Study-wide background: Whether acute or convalescent, the COVID-19 samples came from the United States, Italy and Spain.

Participants came from 24 US areas, aged roughly 18 to 100 years. In the original processing: Scientists estimated how many nucleated cells there were by amplifying reference gene primers. Assay used: immunoSEQ multiplex PCR; TCRdb lists only in-frame clones, some missing. V, J and clone size reflect that table, while D and trimming were determined from the DNA. The data show a few hundred thousand clones, 80% to 90% seen once. The CDR3 is 13 residues long. Germline V lookup: CDR1 SNHLY, CDR2 FYNNEI. V shed 3 bases and J shed 10 bases, with 10 bases lying between them. The V and J genes are TRBV2 and TRBJ1-6; D possibly corresponds to TRBD1 (5 bases). Sequencing was performed on PBMCs or T cells enriched from blood (not recorded which). This receptor was obtained from a woman aged 35 to 49 with acute COVID-19. This CDR3 is CASSDRVESPLHF. The CDR3 DNA sequence: TGTGCCAGCAGTGACAGGGTCGAGTCACCCCTCCACTTT.